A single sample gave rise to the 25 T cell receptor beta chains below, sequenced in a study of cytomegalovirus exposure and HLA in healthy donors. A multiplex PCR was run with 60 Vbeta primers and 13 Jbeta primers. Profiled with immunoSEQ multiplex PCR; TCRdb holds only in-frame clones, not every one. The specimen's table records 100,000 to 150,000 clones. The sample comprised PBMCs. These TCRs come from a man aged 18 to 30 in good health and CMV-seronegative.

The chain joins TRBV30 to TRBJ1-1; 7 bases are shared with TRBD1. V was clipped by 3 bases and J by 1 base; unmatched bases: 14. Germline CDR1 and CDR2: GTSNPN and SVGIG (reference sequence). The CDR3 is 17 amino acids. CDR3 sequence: CAWRKDLRTGGNTEAFF. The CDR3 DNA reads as TGTGCCTGGAGGAAAGATCTTAGGACAGGCGGGAACACTGAAGCTTTCTTT. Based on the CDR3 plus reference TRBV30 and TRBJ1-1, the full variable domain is SQTIHQWPATLVQPVGSPLSLECTVEGTSNPNLYWYRQAAGRGLQLLFYSVGIGQISSEVPQNLSASRPQDRQFILSSKKLLLSDSGFYLCAWRKDLRTGGNTEAFFGQGTRLTVV.

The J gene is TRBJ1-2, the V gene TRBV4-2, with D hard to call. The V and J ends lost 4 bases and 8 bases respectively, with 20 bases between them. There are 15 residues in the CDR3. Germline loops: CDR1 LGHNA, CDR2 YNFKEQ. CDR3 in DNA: TGTGCCAGCAGCCCACTATCCGGTGGCGATGACGGCTACACCTTC. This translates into CASSPLSGGDDGYTF.

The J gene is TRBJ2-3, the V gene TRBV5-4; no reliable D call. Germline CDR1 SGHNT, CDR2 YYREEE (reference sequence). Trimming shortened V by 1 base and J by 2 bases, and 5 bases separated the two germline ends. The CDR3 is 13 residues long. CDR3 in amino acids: CASSLWPTDTQYF. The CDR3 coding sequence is TGTGCCAGCAGCTTGTGGCCCACAGATACGCAGTATTTT.

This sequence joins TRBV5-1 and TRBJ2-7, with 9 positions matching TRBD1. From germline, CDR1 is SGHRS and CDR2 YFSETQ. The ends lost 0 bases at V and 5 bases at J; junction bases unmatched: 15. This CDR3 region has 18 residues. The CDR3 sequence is CASSLVRRSGQGWDEQYF. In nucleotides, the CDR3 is TGCGCCAGCAGCTTGGTTAGAAGATCGGGACAGGGTTGGGACGAGCAGTACTTC. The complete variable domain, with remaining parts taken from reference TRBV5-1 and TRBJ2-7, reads KAGVTQTPRYLIKTRGQQVTLSCSPISGHRSVSWYQQTPGQGLQFLFEYFSETQRNKGNFPGRFSGRQFSNSRSEMNVSTLELGDSALYLCASSLVRRSGQGWDEQYFGPGTRLTVT.

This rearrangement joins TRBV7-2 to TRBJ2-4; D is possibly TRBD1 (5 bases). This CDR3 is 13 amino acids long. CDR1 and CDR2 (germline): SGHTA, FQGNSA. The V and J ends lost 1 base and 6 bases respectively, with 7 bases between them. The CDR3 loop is CASSLGQTNIQYF. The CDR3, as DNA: TGTGCCAGCAGCTTAGGACAGACAAACATTCAGTACTTC.

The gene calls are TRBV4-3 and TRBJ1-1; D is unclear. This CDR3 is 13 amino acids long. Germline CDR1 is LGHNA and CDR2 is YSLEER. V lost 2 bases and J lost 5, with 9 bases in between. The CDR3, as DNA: TGCGCCAGCAGCCAATGGAGCGGTACTGAAGCTTTCTTT. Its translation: CASSQWSGTEAFF.

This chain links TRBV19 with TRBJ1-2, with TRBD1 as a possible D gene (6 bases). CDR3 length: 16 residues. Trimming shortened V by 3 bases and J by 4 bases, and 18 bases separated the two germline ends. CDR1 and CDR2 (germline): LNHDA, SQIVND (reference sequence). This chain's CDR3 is CASSMVGGPGVYGYTF. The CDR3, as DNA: TGTGCCAGTAGTATGGTCGGGGGGCCTGGAGTCTATGGCTACACCTTC.

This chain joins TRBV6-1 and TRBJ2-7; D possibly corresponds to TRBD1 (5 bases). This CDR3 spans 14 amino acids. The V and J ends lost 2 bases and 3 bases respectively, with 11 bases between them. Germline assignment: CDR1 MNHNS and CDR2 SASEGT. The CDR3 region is CASSEQGRGYEQYF. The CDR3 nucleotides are TGTGCCAGCAGTGAACAGGGAAGAGGCTACGAGCAGTACTTC.

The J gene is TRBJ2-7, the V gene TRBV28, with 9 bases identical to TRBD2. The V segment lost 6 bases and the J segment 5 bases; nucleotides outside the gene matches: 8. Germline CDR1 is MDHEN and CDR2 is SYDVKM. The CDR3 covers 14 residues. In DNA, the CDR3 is TGTGCCAGCAGATTTAGCGGGAGTCGCGACGAGCAGTACTTC. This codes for CASRFSGSRDEQYF.

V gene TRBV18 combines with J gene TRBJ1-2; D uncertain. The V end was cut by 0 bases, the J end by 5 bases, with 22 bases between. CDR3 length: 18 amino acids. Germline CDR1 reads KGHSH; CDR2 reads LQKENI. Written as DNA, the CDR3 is TGTGCCAGCTCACCACCCGGGTTTGCTTCCTTTACGGTTTATGGCTACACCTTC. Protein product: CASSPPGFASFTVYGYTF.

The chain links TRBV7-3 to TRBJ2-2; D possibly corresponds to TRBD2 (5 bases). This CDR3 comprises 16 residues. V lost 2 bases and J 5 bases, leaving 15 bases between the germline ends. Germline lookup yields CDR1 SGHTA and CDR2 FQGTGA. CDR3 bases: TGTGCCAGCAGCTTATGGGCGGGTCGTAGTACCGGGGAGCTGTTTTTT. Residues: CASSLWAGRSTGELFF. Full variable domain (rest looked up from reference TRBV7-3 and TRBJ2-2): GAGVSQTPSNKVTEKGKYVELRCDPISGHTALYWYRQSLGQGPEFLIYFQGTGAADDSGLPNDRFFAVRPEGSVSTLKIQRTERGDSAVYLCASSLWAGRSTGELFFGEGSRLTVL.

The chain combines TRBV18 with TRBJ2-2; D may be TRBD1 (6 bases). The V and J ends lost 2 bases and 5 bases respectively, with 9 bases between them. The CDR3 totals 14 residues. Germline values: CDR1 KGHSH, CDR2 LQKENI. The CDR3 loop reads CASSPGQSTGELFF. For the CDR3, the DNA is TGTGCCAGCTCACCAGGACAGAGTACCGGGGAGCTGTTTTTT.

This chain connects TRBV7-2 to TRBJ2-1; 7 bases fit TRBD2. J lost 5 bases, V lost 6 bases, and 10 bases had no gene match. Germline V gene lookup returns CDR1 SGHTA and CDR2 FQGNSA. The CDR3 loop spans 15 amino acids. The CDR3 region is CASRGSAGRNNEQFF. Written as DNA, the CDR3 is TGTGCCAGCAGGGGGTCAGCGGGGAGAAACAATGAGCAGTTCTTC.

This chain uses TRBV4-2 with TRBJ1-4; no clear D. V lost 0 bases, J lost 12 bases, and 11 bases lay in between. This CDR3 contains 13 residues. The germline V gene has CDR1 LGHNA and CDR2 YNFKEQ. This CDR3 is CASSQERAGQLFF. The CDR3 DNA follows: TGTGCCAGCAGCCAAGAGAGGGCCGGGCAACTGTTTTTT.

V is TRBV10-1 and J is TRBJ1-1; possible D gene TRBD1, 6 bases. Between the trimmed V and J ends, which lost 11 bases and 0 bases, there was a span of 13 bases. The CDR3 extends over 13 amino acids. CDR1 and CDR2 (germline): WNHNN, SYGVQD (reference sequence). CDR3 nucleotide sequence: TGCGCCGGAACGGACAGAATGAACACTGAAGCTTTCTTT. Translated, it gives CAGTDRMNTEAFF.

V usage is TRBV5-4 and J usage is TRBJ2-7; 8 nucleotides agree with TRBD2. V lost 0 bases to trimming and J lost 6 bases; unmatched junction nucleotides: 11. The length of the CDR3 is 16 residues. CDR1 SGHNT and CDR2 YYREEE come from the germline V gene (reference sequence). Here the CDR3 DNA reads TGTGCCAGCAGCTTGGGTACGGGAGGGCCGGGTCGCGAGCAGTACTTC. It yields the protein CASSLGTGGPGREQYF.

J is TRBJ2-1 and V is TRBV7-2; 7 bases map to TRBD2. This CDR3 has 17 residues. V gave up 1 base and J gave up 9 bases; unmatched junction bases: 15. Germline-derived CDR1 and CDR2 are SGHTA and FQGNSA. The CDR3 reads CASSLVASGNLGSEQFF. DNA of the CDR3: TGTGCCAGCAGCTTAGTGGCTAGCGGAAATTTGGGGAGTGAGCAGTTCTTC.

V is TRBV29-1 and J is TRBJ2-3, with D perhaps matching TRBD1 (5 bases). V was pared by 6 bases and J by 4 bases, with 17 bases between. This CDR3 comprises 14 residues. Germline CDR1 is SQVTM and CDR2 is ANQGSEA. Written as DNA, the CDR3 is TGCAGCGTGGCCCGACAGTGGGTAGCAGATACGCAGTATTTT. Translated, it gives CSVARQWVADTQYF.

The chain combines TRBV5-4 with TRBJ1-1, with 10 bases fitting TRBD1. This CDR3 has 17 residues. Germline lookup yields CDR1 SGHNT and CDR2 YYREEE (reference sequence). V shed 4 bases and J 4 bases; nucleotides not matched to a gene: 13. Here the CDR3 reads CASSNRDRGWESTEAFF. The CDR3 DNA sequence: TGTGCCAGCAGCAACCGGGACAGGGGATGGGAGAGCACTGAAGCTTTCTTT.

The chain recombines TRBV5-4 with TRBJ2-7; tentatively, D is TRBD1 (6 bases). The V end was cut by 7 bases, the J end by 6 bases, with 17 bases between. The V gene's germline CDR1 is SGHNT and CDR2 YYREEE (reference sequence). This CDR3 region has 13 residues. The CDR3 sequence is CASEKKGVVEQYF. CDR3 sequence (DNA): TGTGCCAGCGAAAAGAAGGGGGTTGTCGAGCAGTACTTC. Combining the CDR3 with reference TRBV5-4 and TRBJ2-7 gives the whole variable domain ETGVTQSPTHLIKTRGQQVTLRCSSQSGHNTVSWYQQALGQGPQFIFQYYREEENGRGNFPPRFSGLQFPNYSSELNVNALELDDSALYLCASEKKGVVEQYFGPGTRLTVT.

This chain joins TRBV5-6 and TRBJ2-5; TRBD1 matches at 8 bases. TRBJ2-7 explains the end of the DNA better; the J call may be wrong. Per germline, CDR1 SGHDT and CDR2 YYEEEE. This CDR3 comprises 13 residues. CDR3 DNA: TGTGCCAGCAGCTGGACAGGGCACTACGAGCAGTACTTC. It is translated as CASSWTGHYEQYF.

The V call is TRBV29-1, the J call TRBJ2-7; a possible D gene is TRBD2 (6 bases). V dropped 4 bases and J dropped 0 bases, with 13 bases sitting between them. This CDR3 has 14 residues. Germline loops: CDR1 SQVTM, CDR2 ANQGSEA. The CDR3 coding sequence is TGCAGCGTTGTCGGCGGGGAACCCTCCTACGAGCAGTACTTC. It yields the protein CSVVGGEPSYEQYF.

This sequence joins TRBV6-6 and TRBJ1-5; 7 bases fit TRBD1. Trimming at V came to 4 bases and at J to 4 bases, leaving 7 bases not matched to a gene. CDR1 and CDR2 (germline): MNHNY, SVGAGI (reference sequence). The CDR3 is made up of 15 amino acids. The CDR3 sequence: CASSSDRPRNQPQHF. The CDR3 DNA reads TGTGCCAGCAGTTCGGACAGGCCAAGGAATCAGCCCCAGCATTTT.

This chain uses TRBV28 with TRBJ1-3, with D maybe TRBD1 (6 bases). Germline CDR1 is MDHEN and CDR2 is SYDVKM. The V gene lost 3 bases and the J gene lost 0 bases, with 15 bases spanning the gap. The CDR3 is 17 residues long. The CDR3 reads CASSFDFEQGSGNTIYF. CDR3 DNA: TGTGCCAGCAGTTTTGATTTTGAACAGGGCTCTGGAAACACCATATATTTT.

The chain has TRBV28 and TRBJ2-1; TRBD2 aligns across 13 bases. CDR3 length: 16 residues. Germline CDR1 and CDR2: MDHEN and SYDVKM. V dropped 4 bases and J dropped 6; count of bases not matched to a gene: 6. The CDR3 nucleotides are TGTGCCAGCAGTTCCCTACTAGCGGGAGGGCCCAATGAGCAGTTCTTC. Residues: CASSSLLAGGPNEQFF.